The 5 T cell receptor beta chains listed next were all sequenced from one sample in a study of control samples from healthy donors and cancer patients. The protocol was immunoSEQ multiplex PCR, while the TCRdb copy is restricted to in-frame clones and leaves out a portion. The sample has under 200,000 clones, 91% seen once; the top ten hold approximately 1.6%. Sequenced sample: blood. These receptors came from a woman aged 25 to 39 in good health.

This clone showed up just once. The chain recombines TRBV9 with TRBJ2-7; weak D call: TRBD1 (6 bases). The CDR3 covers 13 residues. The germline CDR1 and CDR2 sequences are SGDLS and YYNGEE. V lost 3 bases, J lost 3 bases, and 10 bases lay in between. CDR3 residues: CASSGGPNYEQYF. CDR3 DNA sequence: TGTGCCAGCAGCGGGGGGCCGAACTACGAGCAGTACTTC.

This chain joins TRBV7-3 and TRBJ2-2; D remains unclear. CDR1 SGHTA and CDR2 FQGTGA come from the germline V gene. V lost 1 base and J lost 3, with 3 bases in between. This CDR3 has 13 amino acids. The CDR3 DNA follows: TGTGCCAGCAGCTTAAAATACACCGGGGAGCTGTTTTTT. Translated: CASSLKYTGELFF.

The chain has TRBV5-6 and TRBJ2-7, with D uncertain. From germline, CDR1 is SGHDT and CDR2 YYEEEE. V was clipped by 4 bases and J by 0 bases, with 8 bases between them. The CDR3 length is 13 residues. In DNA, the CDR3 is TGTGCCAGCAGCCTCTATAGCTCCTACGAGCAGTACTTC. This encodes CASSLYSSYEQYF.

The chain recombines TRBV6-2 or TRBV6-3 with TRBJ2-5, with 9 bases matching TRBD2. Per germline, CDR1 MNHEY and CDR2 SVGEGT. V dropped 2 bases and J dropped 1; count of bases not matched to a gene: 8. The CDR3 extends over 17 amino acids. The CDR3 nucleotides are TGTGCCAGCAGTTACGGGCGCGGCGGGGGGGCCCAAGAGACCCAGTACTTC. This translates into CASSYGRGGGAQETQYF.

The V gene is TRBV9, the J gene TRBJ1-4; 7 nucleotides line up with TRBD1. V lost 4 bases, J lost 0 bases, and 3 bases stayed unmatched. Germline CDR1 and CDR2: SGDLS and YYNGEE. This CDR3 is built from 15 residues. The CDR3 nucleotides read TGTGCCAGCAGCATAACAGGGGCAACTAATGAAAAACTGTTTTTT. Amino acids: CASSITGATNEKLFF.